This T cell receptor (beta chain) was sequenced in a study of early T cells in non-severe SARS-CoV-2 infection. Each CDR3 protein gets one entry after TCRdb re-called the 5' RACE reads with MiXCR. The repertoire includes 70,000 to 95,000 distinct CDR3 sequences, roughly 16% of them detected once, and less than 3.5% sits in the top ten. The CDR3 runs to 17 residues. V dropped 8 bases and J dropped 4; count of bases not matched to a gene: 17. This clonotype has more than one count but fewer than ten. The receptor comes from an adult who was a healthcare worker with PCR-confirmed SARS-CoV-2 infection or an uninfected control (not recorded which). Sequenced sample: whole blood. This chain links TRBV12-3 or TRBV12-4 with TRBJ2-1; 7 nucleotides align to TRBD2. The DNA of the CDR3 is TGTGCCAGCCTTAATGGAGCGGCGGGAGTATTTTACAATGAGCAGTTCTTC. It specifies CASLNGAAGVFYNEQFF.